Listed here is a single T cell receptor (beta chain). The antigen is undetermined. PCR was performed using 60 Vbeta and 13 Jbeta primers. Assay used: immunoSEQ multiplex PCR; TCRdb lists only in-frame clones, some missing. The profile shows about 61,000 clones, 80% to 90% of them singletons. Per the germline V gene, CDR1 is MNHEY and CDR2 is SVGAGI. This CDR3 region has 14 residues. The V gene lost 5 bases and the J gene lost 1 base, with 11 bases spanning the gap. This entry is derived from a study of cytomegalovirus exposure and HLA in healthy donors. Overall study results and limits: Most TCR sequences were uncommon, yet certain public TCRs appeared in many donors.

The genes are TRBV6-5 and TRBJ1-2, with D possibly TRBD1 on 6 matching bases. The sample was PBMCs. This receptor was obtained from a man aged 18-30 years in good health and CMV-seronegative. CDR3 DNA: TGTGCCAGCAGTCCCAACAGGGATAACTATGGCTACACCTTC. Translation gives CASSPNRDNYGYTF.